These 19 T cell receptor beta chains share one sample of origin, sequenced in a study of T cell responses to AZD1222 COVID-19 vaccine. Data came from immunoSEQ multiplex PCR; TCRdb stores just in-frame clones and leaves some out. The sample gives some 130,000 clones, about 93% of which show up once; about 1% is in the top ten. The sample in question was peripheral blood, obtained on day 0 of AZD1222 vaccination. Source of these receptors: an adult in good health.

CDR3 bases: TGTGCCATCACCCAGGGGAACTATGGCTACACCTTC. Its translation: CAITQGNYGYTF. The rearrangement uses TRBV10-3 and TRBJ1-2, with D possibly being TRBD1 (6 bases). Trimming left V 7 bases short and J 2 bases short, with 8 bases between. The germline V gene encodes CDR1 ENHRY and CDR2 SYGVKD. There are 12 residues in the CDR3.

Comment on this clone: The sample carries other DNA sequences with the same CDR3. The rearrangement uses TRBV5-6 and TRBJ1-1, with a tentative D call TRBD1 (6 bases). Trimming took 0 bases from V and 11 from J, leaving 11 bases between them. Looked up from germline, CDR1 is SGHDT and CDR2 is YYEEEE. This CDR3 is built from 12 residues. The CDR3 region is CASSLAGGRAFF. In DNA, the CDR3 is TGTGCCAGCAGCTTGGCGGGGGGCCGGGCTTTCTTT.

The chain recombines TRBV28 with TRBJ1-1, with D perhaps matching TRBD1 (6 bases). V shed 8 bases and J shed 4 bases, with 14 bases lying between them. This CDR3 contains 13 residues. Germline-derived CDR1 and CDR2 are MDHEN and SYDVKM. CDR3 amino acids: CASGLTGATEAFF. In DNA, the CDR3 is TGTGCCAGCGGACTTACGGGGGCCACTGAAGCTTTCTTT.

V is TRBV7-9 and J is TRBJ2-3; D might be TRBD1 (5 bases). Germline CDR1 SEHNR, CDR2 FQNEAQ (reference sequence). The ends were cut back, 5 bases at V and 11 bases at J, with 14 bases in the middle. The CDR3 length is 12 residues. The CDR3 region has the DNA TGTGCCAGCAGCACGTTCGGAGACAGGCAGTATTTT. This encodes CASSTFGDRQYF.

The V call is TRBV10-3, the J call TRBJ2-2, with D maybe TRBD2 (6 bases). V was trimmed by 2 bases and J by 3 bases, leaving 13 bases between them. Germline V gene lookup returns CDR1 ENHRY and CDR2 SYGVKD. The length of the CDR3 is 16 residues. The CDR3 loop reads CAISELRGSYTGELFF. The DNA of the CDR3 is TGTGCCATCAGTGAGCTTCGGGGGTCATACACCGGGGAGCTGTTTTTT.

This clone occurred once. CDR3 loop: CASSPGGDYEEQYF. The CDR3, as DNA: TGTGCCAGCAGCCCCGGAGGCGACTACGAGGAGCAGTACTTC. The rearrangement joins TRBV7-7 to TRBJ2-7, with D perhaps TRBD2 (5 bases). Trimming pared 5 bases from V and 7 bases from J, leaving 18 bases between. The germline CDR1 and CDR2 sequences are SSHAT and FNYEAQ (reference sequence). The CDR3 loop spans 14 amino acids.

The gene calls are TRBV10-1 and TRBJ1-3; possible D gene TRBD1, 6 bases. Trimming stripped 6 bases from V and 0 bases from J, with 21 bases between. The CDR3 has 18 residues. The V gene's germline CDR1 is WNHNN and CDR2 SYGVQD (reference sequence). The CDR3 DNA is TGCGCCAGCAGGAGAAAAAGGACAGAGTTCTACTCTGGAAACACCATATATTTT. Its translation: CASRRKRTEFYSGNTIYF.

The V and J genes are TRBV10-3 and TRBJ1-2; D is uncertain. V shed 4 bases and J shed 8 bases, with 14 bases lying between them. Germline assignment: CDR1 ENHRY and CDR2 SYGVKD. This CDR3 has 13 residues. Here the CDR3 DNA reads TGTGCCATCAGTGTCAAGGGATCTGTCGGCTACACCTTC. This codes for CAISVKGSVGYTF.

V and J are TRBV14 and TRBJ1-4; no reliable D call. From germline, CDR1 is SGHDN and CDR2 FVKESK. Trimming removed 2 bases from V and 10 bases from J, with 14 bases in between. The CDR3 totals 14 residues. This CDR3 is CASSQSLSSGKLFF. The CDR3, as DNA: TGTGCCAGCAGCCAAAGCTTATCGTCCGGAAAACTGTTTTTT.

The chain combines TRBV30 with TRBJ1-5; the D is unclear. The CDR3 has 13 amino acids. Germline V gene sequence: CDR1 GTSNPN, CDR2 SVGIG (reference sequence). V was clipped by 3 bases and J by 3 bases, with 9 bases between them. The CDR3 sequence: CAWRGQVNQPQHF. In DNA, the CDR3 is TGTGCCTGGAGAGGGCAAGTCAATCAGCCCCAGCATTTT.

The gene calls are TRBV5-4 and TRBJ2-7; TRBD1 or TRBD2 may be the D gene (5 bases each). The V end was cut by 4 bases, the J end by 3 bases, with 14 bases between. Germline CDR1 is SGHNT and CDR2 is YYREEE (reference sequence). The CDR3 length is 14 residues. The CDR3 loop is CASSAGTQIYEQYF. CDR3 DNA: TGTGCCAGCAGCGCCGGGACCCAGATCTACGAGCAGTACTTC.

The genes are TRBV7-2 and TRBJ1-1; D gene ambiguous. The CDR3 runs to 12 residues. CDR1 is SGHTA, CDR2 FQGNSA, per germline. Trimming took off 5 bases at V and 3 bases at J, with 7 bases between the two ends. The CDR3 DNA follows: TGTGCCAGCAGCCGAGGGTACACTGAAGCTTTCTTT. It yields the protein CASSRGYTEAFF.

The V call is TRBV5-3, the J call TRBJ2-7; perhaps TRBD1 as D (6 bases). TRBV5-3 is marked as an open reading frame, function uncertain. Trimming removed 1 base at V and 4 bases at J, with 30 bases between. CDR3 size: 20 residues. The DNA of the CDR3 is TGTGCCAGAAGCTTGAGACCCCAGGGGAAAAGCAAAAGAACTATATACGAGCAGTACTTC. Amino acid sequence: CARSLRPQGKSKRTIYEQYF.

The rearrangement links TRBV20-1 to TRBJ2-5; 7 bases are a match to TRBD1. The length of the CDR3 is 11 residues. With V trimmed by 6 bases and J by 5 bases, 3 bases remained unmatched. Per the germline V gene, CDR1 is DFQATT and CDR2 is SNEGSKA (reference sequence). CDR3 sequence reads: CSADRAETQYF. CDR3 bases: TGCAGTGCAGACAGGGCTGAGACCCAGTACTTC.

This CDR3 is CATRDFEEAEAFF. CDR3 DNA sequence: TGCGCCACCAGGGACTTTGAGGAGGCTGAAGCTTTCTTT. The V and J genes are TRBV5-1 and TRBJ1-1, with a possible D match to TRBD1 (5 bases). V was pared by 9 bases and J by 6 bases, with 18 bases between. The CDR3 loop spans 13 amino acids. The V gene's germline CDR1 is SGHRS and CDR2 YFSETQ.

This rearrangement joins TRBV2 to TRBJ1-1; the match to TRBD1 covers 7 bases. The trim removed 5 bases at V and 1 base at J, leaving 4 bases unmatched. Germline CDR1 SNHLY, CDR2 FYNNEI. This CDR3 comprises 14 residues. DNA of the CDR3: TGTGCCAGCAGTTTACAGGGGCCGAACACTGAAGCTTTCTTT. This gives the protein CASSLQGPNTEAFF.

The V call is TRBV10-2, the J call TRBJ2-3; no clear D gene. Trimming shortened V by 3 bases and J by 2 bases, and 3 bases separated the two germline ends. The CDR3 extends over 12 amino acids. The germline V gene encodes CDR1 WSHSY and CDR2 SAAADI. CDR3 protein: CASSDYTDTQYF. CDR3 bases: TGCGCCAGCAGTGACTACACAGATACGCAGTATTTT.

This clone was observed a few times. In DNA, the CDR3 is TGTGCCAGCAGTGAAACGGCTAGCGGGGGGGGTGAGCAGTTCTTC. This encodes CASSETASGGGEQFF. The chain carries TRBV2 and TRBJ2-1; 12 bases align to TRBD2. Per the germline V gene, CDR1 is SNHLY and CDR2 is FYNNEI. The CDR3 totals 15 residues. The V segment lost 2 bases and the J segment 9 bases; nucleotides outside the gene matches: 5.

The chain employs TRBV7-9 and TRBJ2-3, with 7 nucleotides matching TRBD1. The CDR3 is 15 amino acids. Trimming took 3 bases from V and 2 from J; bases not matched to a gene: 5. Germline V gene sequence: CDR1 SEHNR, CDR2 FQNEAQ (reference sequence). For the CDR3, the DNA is TGTGCCAGCAGCTTCAGACAGGGTCTCACAGATACGCAGTATTTT. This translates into CASSFRQGLTDTQYF.